The 8 T cell receptor beta chains presented below share a single source sample, sequenced in a study of blood T cells in healthy people across ages. Using a J-beta primer mix together with a sample-barcoded 5' primer, a second PCR was run for roughly 7 to 12 cycles. TCRdb used MiXCR to reprocess the 5' RACE reads, holding one entry per CDR3 protein. The sample has over 600,000 distinct CDR3 sequences, 56% seen once; the top ten hold around 24%. The sequenced sample consisted of blood. These receptors all stem from a middle-aged man in good health.

This CDR3 is CASSASGTGTEQYF. The DNA for the CDR3 is TGTGCCAGCAGTGCGTCCGGGACAGGTACCGAGCAGTACTTC. J is TRBJ2-7 and V is TRBV25-1; 8 nucleotides match TRBD1. V was clipped by 4 bases and J by 6 bases; unmatched bases: 8. CDR1 and CDR2 from the germline V gene are MGHDK and SYGVNS. The CDR3 is 14 residues long.

This rearrangement joins TRBV7-3 to TRBJ2-3; 8 bases are a match to TRBD2. Germline V CDR1 and CDR2: SGHTA, FQGTGA. This CDR3 is built from 16 residues. Trimming removed 1 base from V and 1 base from J; junction bases left unmatched: 4. CDR3 bases: TGTGCCAGCAGCTTAATCAGCGGGAGTGGCACAGATACGCAGTATTTT. Amino acid sequence: CASSLISGSGTDTQYF.

V and J are TRBV7-2 and TRBJ2-5, with 8 bases aligning to TRBD1. The germline gives CDR1 SGHTA, CDR2 FQGNSA. The CDR3 is made up of 14 amino acids. V shed 4 bases and J 5 bases; nucleotides not matched to a gene: 6. DNA for the CDR3: TGTGCCAGCAGCTCGACAGGGGTTCAGGAGACCCAGTACTTC. Translated: CASSSTGVQETQYF.

In this sample, this clonotype turned up a few times. The chain employs TRBV10-3 and TRBJ2-3; no firm D call. There are 14 residues in the CDR3. V was pared by 4 bases and J by 11 bases, with 19 bases between. Germline lookup yields CDR1 ENHRY and CDR2 SYGVKD. This chain's CDR3 is CAISAGGDTSVQYF. DNA of the CDR3: TGTGCCATCAGTGCAGGTGGAGACACATCAGTGCAGTATTTT.

Note on this clonotype: The junction does not match germline at one end; this may be a read error. This chain uses TRBV7-2 with TRBJ1-5; the D is unclear. The CDR3 sequence is 13 residues long. CDR1 is SGHTA and CDR2 is FQGNSA in the germline V gene. This chain's CDR3 is CASSLDFSGPQHF. The CDR3 coding sequence is TGTGCCAGTAGCTTAGACTTTTCCGGGCCCCAGCATTTT.

The J gene is TRBJ2-5, the V gene TRBV5-1; 9 bases are shared with TRBD1. The V and J ends lost 4 bases and 5 bases, in that order; junction bases with no gene match: 6. The CDR3 contains 14 residues. Germline-derived CDR1 and CDR2 are SGHRS and YFSETQ. CDR3 sequence reads: CASSETGGAETQYF. CDR3 sequence (DNA): TGCGCCAGCAGCGAAACAGGGGGCGCGGAGACCCAGTACTTC.

The chain recombines TRBV10-3 with TRBJ2-7; 9 bases map to TRBD1. The trim removed 8 bases at V and 0 bases at J, leaving 2 bases unmatched. Germline V gene sequence: CDR1 ENHRY, CDR2 SYGVKD. CDR3 size: 13 residues. DNA of the CDR3: TGTGCCATCCGGACAGGGGACTCCTACGAGCAGTACTTC. It yields the protein CAIRTGDSYEQYF.

This clonotype was detected a few times. This chain connects TRBV20-1 to TRBJ2-7, with 8 bases aligning to TRBD2. The CDR3 extends over 17 amino acids. Germline values: CDR1 DFQATT, CDR2 SNEGSKA (reference sequence). With 0 bases clipped from V and 4 bases from J, the junction kept 14 bases outside the gene matches. The CDR3: CSARDKRGGIAGYEQYF. As DNA, the CDR3 is TGCAGTGCTAGAGATAAGCGGGGCGGAATAGCGGGGTACGAGCAGTACTTC.